This passage covers 30 T cell receptor delta chains from one sample sequenced in a study of fetal and pediatric gammadelta thymocytes. TCRdb re-processed the reads using CATT. The repertoire holds approximately 1,500 delta-chain clones, with about 16% as singletons. Sequenced: Vgamma9Vdelta2 gamma-delta T cells from the thymus. Subset given: sorted CD3+gammadeltaTCR+Vgamma9+Vdelta2+ thymocytes. The receptor source for this set is a child who underwent cardiac surgery and was recorded as healthy.

By share of the sample, this clone is medium-sized (0.01 to 0.1%). The chain combines TRDV2 with TRDJ1; 8 bases line up with TRDD3. The CDR3 length is 19 residues. The junction had 15 bases not matched to a gene; V was cut back by 1 base and J by 0 bases. The V gene's germline CDR1 is GEAIGNYY and CDR2 EKD. CDR3: CACDTRTGGTVPYTDKLIF. The CDR3 DNA sequence: TGTGCCTGTGACACGCGTACTGGGGGCACTGTCCCGTACACCGATAAACTCATCTTT.

This clone is labeled as medium-sized. The rearrangement uses TRDV2 and TRDJ1; TRDD3 matches at 7 bases. CDR1 GEAIGNYY and CDR2 EKD come from the germline V gene. There are 18 residues in the CDR3. Trimming took 0 bases from V and 0 from J; bases not matched to a gene: 12. The chain's CDR3 is CACDTLTGDRGYTDKLIF. In DNA, the CDR3 is TGTGCCTGTGACACCCTAACCGGGGATAGAGGGTACACCGATAAACTCATCTTT.

This clone is judged medium-sized (0.01 to 0.1%). The chain carries TRDV2 and TRDJ1; 9 bases are shared with TRDD3. Germline V gene sequence: CDR1 GEAIGNYY, CDR2 EKD. There are 19 residues in the CDR3. Trimming took 0 bases from V and 5 from J; bases not matched to a gene: 18. CDR3 sequence reads: CACDTSQGPPDWGKDKLIF. CDR3 DNA: TGTGCCTGTGACACCTCCCAGGGTCCCCCGGACTGGGGGAAGGATAAACTCATCTTT.

By share of the sample, this clone is medium-sized. The chain combines TRDV3 with TRDJ1; 8 positions match TRDD3. Germline V gives CDR1 TVYSNPD, CDR2 GDNSRS (reference sequence). Trimming cost V 1 base and J 7 bases; bases outside gene matches: 26. The CDR3 totals 19 residues. CDR3 region: CAFNAPTRWWGIGTRKLIF. The CDR3 coding sequence is TGTGCCTTTAACGCTCCTACTCGTTGGTGGGGGATTGGGACCCGTAAACTCATCTTT.

This clone came up a few times. The V and J genes are TRDV2 and TRDJ1; 13 bases are a match to TRDD3. Germline V CDR1 and CDR2: GEAIGNYY, EKD. The CDR3 runs 17 residues. J gave up 3 bases and V 1 base, and 7 bases lay outside the gene matches. The CDR3 here is CACDTTNWGIRPDKLIF. CDR3 in DNA: TGTGCCTGTGACACGACCAACTGGGGGATACGCCCCGATAAACTCATCTTT.

V gene TRDV2 combines with J gene TRDJ1; 7 bases are shared with TRDD3. No J segment appears in TCRdb, so it was assigned here by matching the sequence to germline. The length of the CDR3 is 12 residues. The germline V gene encodes CDR1 GEAIGNYY and CDR2 EKD. With 2 bases clipped from V and 9 bases from J, the junction kept 5 bases outside the gene matches. CDR3 DNA sequence: TGTGCCTGTGACAAATGTACTGGGGAACTCATCTTT. Amino acids: CACDKCTGELIF.

As concerns this clone: An end of the junction differs from the germline gene, which may be a read error. The chain carries TRDV2 and TRDJ2; 11 nucleotides agree with TRDD3. The J gene comes from matching the DNA to germline here; TCRdb lacks it. The CDR3 extends over 20 amino acids. Germline lookup yields CDR1 GEAIGNYY and CDR2 EKD. CDR3 sequence: CACDTRELGDRYLLTVQLFF. CDR3 in DNA: TGTGCCTGTGACACCCGGGAACTGGGGGATAGATATTTGTTGACAGTACAACTCTTCTTT.

The chain employs TRDV2 and TRDJ3; 12 bases align to TRDD3. CDR1 is GEAIGNYY and CDR2 is EKD in the germline V gene. There are 20 residues in the CDR3. J gave up 6 bases and V 0 bases, and 11 bases lay outside the gene matches. The CDR3 protein is CACDTGGTGGYLKDTRQMFF. CDR3 in DNA: TGTGCCTGTGACACCGGAGGTACTGGGGGATACTTAAAGGACACCCGACAGATGTTTTTC.

Sample share makes this clone medium-sized. This chain uses TRDV2 with TRDJ1; TRDD1 is a possible D gene (5 bases). Matching the DNA to germline supplied the J gene, which TCRdb does not give. V was shortened by 3 bases and J by 0 bases, with 40 bases between the two germline ends. Germline CDR1 and CDR2: GEAIGNYY and EKD. The CDR3 has 24 amino acids. CDR3 residues: CACDVNRLSGNFRAYRNYTDKLIF. CDR3 DNA: TGTGCCTGTGACGTTAATAGGCTCTCGGGCAATTTTCGGGCATACCGTAATTACACCGATAAACTCATCTTT.

The table lists this clone with a few counts. Given a much more abundant clone one base away, this may be a read error. The chain links TRDV2 to TRDJ1, with 13 bases that match TRDD3. The germline V gene has CDR1 GEAIGNYY and CDR2 EKD. The CDR3 length is 17 residues. In nucleotides, the CDR3 is TGTGCCTGTGACACCTTACTGGGGGATACGGACGCCGATAAACTCACCTTT. This translates into CACDTLLGDTDADKLTF.

The V gene is TRDV2, the J gene TRDJ1, with D perhaps TRDD3 (6 bases). The J gene comes from matching the DNA to germline here; TCRdb lacks it. In germline, CDR1 is GEAIGNYY, CDR2 EKD. CDR3 length: 15 amino acids. With 3 bases removed from V and 0 bases from J, the gap between germline ends came to 13 bases. The chain's CDR3 is CACDPRGLDTDKLIF. CDR3 nucleotides: TGTGCCTGTGACCCTAGGGGATTGGACACCGATAAACTCATCTTT.

By sample fraction, this clone is large (0.1 to 1%). The rearrangement joins TRDV2 to TRDJ1; D is unclear. V dropped 0 bases and J dropped 5 bases, with 12 bases sitting between them. The germline V gene has CDR1 GEAIGNYY and CDR2 EKD. This CDR3 has 14 residues. The CDR3 DNA sequence: TGTGCCTGTGACACCGGCCTCCCGGGGGATAAACTCATCTTT. Translated: CACDTGLPGDKLIF.

Comments on this clone: This likely stems from a read error, as it lies one base from a far larger clone. This chain links TRDV2 with TRDJ1, with D perhaps matching TRDD3 (6 bases). Because TCRdb records no J gene, it was assigned here through a match of the DNA to germline. The CDR3 extends over 13 amino acids. Trimming shortened V by 1 base and J by 5 bases, and 10 bases separated the two germline ends. Germline CDR1 is GEAIGNYY and CDR2 is EKD. The CDR3 DNA reads TGTGCCTGTGACACTGGGGGCACGGATAAACTCATCTTT. Protein product: CACDTGGTDKLIF.

The chain has TRDV2 and TRDJ3, with TRDD3 identical over 10 bases. In the absence of a J gene in TCRdb, the DNA was matched to germline to assign it here. Trimming removed 0 bases from V and 0 bases from J; junction bases left unmatched: 7. This CDR3 comprises 20 residues. Germline CDR1 and CDR2: GEAIGNYY and EKD. CDR3 coding DNA: TGTGCCTGTGACACCGGTGGGGGATACAGGGGCTCCTGGGACACCCGACAGATGTTTTTC. It specifies CACDTGGGYRGSWDTRQMFF.

The gene calls are TRDV2 and TRDJ1; 8 bases are a match to TRDD3. TCRdb offers no J gene call, so here the DNA was matched to germline to obtain one. The V gene's germline CDR1 is GEAIGNYY and CDR2 EKD. The CDR3 length is 21 residues. V dropped 5 bases and J dropped 0; count of bases not matched to a gene: 25. In DNA form, the CDR3 reads TGTGCCTGTGTCCGGCGGACCTGGGGTAGGGGGATAGAGGCGTACACCGATAAACTCATCTTT. Its protein is CACVRRTWGRGIEAYTDKLIF.

By frequency in the sample, this clone is medium-sized. One end of the junction varies from germline; a read error may be responsible. This chain connects TRDV2 to TRDJ1; D not certain. Germline loops: CDR1 GEAIGNYY, CDR2 EKD. The CDR3 is 15 residues long. DNA for the CDR3: TGTGCCTGTGATCATCCCGGGAGACGAACCGAAAAACTCATCTTT. This translates into CACDHPGRRTEKLIF.

This clone was seen only a few times. A much larger clone lies a single base off, so this may be a read error. This chain joins TRDV1 and TRDJ1; 7 bases align to TRDD3. Trimming at V came to 0 bases and at J to 8 bases, leaving 24 bases not matched to a gene. Germline CDR1 TSWWSYY, CDR2 QGS. The CDR3 extends over 20 amino acids. The CDR3 DNA reads as TGTGCTCTTGGGGAACTTCAGGCCCTCCCACGAAGCTGGGGGGTCCCCAAACTCATCTTT. Protein sequence: CALGELQALPRSWGVPKLIF.

Concerning this clone: A read error is possible here, since a much larger clone lies one base away. The J segment was not called; the V segment is TRDV2; the table's D call of TRDD3 was not tested on the DNA. The V gene's germline CDR1 is GEAIGNYY and CDR2 EKD. There are 17 residues in the CDR3. This chain's CDR3 is CACDTELGDKDTDNLIF. The CDR3 bases are TGTGCCTGTGACACCGAGCTGGGGGATAAGGACACCGATAATCTCATCTTT.

Sample share makes this clone medium-sized. The V gene is TRDV2, the J gene TRDJ1; 8 positions agree with TRDD3. J was trimmed by 4 bases and V by 1 base; bases with no gene match: 16. Looked up from germline, CDR1 is GEAIGNYY and CDR2 is EKD. The CDR3 is made up of 18 amino acids. DNA of the CDR3: TGTGCCTGTGACACAGGGCCTTCTCCACGGCTGGGGGACGATAAACTCATCTTT. Its protein product is CACDTGPSPRLGDDKLIF.

This clone was seen more than once but under ten times. V gene TRDV2 combines with J gene TRDJ1; 10 bases map to TRDD3. The CDR3 runs to 27 residues. Germline CDR1 is GEAIGNYY and CDR2 is EKD. V shed 0 bases and J 1 base; nucleotides not matched to a gene: 37. CDR3 sequence (DNA): TGTGCCTGTGACACCGCGGGGTTCCTTCCCCGGAATTCGTTAGGTTGGGGGATACCCTCCTTCACCGATAAACTCATCTTT. Its protein is CACDTAGFLPRNSLGWGIPSFTDKLIF.

This clone rates as medium-sized. V is TRDV2 and J is TRDJ1, with a possible D match to TRDD3 (6 bases). Germline CDR1 is GEAIGNYY and CDR2 is EKD. This CDR3 has 16 amino acids. V lost 5 bases to trimming and J lost 0 bases, with 18 bases between them. CDR3 in DNA: TGTGCCTGTGGCCCTCTGGGGTTCTCGTACACCGATAAACTCATCTTT. This translates into CACGPLGFSYTDKLIF.

Of note for this clone: One base away lies a much larger clone, so this may be a sequencing read error. The same CDR3 can be traced to other DNA sequences in this sample. J is TRDJ2 and V is TRDV2; the match to TRDD3 covers 7 bases. V was clipped by 1 base and J by 0 bases; unmatched bases: 13. The germline CDR1 and CDR2 sequences are GEAIGNYY and EKD. CDR3 length: 19 residues. The CDR3 spells CACDTGGPLAGSLTAQLFF. The CDR3 DNA sequence: TGTGCCTGTGACACTGGGGGACCACTCGCGGGGTCTTTGACAGCACAACTCTTCTTT.

The chain joins TRDV2 to TRDJ3, with D unresolved. This CDR3 contains 18 residues. Germline lookup yields CDR1 GEAIGNYY and CDR2 EKD. Deletions cut 0 bases from V and 0 bases from J, with 11 bases between. Here the CDR3 DNA reads TGTGCCTGTGACACCGCTCGAGGTGACTCCTGGGACACCCGACAGATGTTTTTC. This translates into CACDTARGDSWDTRQMFF.

This clone showed up just a few times. V gene TRDV2 combines with J gene TRDJ1, with no clear D. The CDR3 runs 18 residues. V shed 2 bases and J shed 2 bases, with 23 bases lying between them. CDR1 GEAIGNYY and CDR2 EKD come from the germline V gene. The CDR3 DNA sequence: TGTGCCTGTGACAGAGGCACGACTTTCCGATTTCGGACCGATAAACTCATCTTT. This sequence encodes CACDRGTTFRFRTDKLIF.

This clone qualifies as medium-sized. This sequence joins TRDV2 and TRDJ2; D may be TRDD1 or TRDD3 (5 bases each). CDR3 length equals 18 residues. V gave up 0 bases and J gave up 0 bases, with 16 bases separating them. CDR1 is GEAIGNYY and CDR2 is EKD in the germline V gene. The CDR3 sequence is CACDTVGNWGPLTAQLFF. DNA of the CDR3: TGTGCCTGTGACACCGTGGGAAATTGGGGACCTTTGACAGCACAACTCTTCTTT.

This clone occurred a few times. One base away lies a much larger clone, so this may be a sequencing read error. V is TRDV2 and J is TRDJ1; D is unclear. No J segment appears in TCRdb, so it was assigned here by matching the sequence to germline. There are 14 residues in the CDR3. Germline-derived CDR1 and CDR2 are GEAIGNYY and EKD. V lost 5 bases and J lost 2, with 14 bases in between. CDR3 in amino acids: CACGRPRRTDKLIF. CDR3 bases: TGTGCCTGTGGCAGGCCTAGACGGACCGATAAACTCATCTTT.

The rearrangement uses TRDV2 and TRDJ1; TRDD3 agrees at 8 bases. J lost 1 base, V lost 0 bases, and 15 bases had no gene match. The V gene's germline CDR1 is GEAIGNYY and CDR2 EKD. The CDR3 runs to 19 residues. CDR3 residues: CACDTAEVYPGGTTDKLIF. The DNA of the CDR3 is TGTGCCTGTGACACCGCAGAGGTCTACCCTGGGGGAACCACCGATAAACTCATCTTT.

This chain links TRDV2 with TRDJ1; 8 positions agree with TRDD3. TCRdb lists no J gene, so it was determined here by aligning the DNA to germline. The germline V gene encodes CDR1 GEAIGNYY and CDR2 EKD. The CDR3 is 20 residues long. V shed 1 base, J shed 3 bases, and the junction held 21 bases outside the gene matches. The CDR3 region has the DNA TGTGCCTGTGACACTACTAAAATACTGGGGATCTGGGGATACCCCGATAAACTCATCTTT. As protein: CACDTTKILGIWGYPDKLIF.

This clone appeared a few times. A much larger clone differs by one base, so this may be a read error. The identical CDR3 is also encoded by other nucleotide sequences in the sample. This chain links TRDV2 with TRDJ4; no reliable D call. The CDR3 has 13 residues. The germline V gene encodes CDR1 GEAIGNYY and CDR2 EKD. The CDR3 protein is CACDTDGPRPLIF. CDR3 sequence (DNA): TGTGCGTGTGACACGGACGGACCCCGACCCCTGATCTTT.

By proportion, this clone is medium-sized (0.01 to 0.1%). The chain carries TRDV2 and TRDJ1; D is perhaps TRDD3 (6 bases). Germline assignment: CDR1 GEAIGNYY and CDR2 EKD. The CDR3 sequence is 16 residues long. V was trimmed by 3 bases and J by 0 bases, leaving 16 bases between them. The CDR3 nucleotides are TGTGCCTGTGACGCTCTGGGGTCTCGACACACCGATAAACTCATCTTT. Its translation is CACDALGSRHTDKLIF.